This TCR beta chain was identified in a study of graft-versus-host responses after intestinal transplantation. Background on the study: Multivisceral, liver-intestinal, or isolated intestinal grafts went to recipients. Anti-thymocyte globulin served as induction for all recipients, who then took tacrolimus and steroids for two to three years.

V lost 5 bases, J lost 5 bases, and 15 bases lay in between. The CDR3 sequence is 14 residues long. CDR1 and CDR2 (germline): SGHTA, FQGNSA. About this clone: Its antigen is as yet unknown.

The study, taken as a whole, reports: Individuals who had graft-donor T cell macrochimerism had allografts that showed high graft-versus-host to host-versus-graft clonal ratios. Early after transplant, HvG declines were associated with peak levels of circulating GvH clones.

Measured with immunoSEQ multiplex PCR; TCRdb has only the in-frame clones, and not every one. The data contain about 110,000 clones, approximately 92% of them singletons. Source: unstimulated CD4+ T cells sorted from spleen or lymph node cells, taken before transplant. This TCR was recovered from a human donor who was the organ donor for an intestinal transplant. J is TRBJ1-2 and V is TRBV7-2; D not certain. The CDR3 spells CASSPTWRWYGYTF. The CDR3 DNA follows: TGTGCCAGCAGCCCTACCTGGAGGTGGTATGGCTACACCTTC.